Shown below are 17 T cell receptor beta chains from a single sample sequenced in a study of blood T cell repertoires in COVID-19. Measured with immunoSEQ multiplex PCR; TCRdb has only the in-frame clones, and not every one. The sample consists of under 200,000 clones, less than 90% of them appearing once. Sequencing used peripheral blood. These receptors came from a man aged 60 to 75 with acute or convalescent COVID-19.

The J gene is TRBJ1-2, the V gene TRBV2; the D gene is possibly TRBD1 (5 bases). V was cut by 6 bases and J by 4 bases, with 15 bases left in between. The CDR3 length is 14 residues. Looked up from germline, CDR1 is SNHLY and CDR2 is FYNNEI. CDR3 residues: CASSPTAAAYGYTF. DNA of the CDR3: TGTGCCAGCAGCCCGACAGCAGCTGCCTATGGCTACACCTTC. The variable domain in full, with the rest retrieved from reference TRBV2 and TRBJ1-2, is EPEVTQTPSHQVTQMGQEVILRCVPISNHLYFYWYRQILGQKVEFLVSFYNNEISEKSEIFDDQFSVERPDGSNFTLKIRSTKLEDSAMYFCASSPTAAAYGYTFGSGTRLTVV.

The rearrangement links TRBV11-2 to TRBJ1-4; D is unresolved. This CDR3 comprises 15 residues. V lost 2 bases, J lost 0 bases, and 7 bases lay in between. The V gene's germline CDR1 is SGHAT and CDR2 FQNNGV. The CDR3 DNA is TGTGCCAGCAGCTTACGGTTTGCAACTAATGAAAAACTGTTTTTT. Amino acids: CASSLRFATNEKLFF.

CDR3: CASSPGQGRGNTGELFF. In DNA form, the CDR3 reads TGTGCCAGCAGCCCAGGACAGGGGAGGGGGAACACCGGGGAGCTGTTTTTT. The rearrangement uses TRBV7-3 and TRBJ2-2, with 9 bases fitting TRBD1. V dropped 5 bases and J dropped 1; count of bases not matched to a gene: 8. CDR3 size: 17 residues. Germline V gene data show CDR1 as SGHTA and CDR2 as FQGTGA.

The genes are TRBV14 and TRBJ2-1, with 10 bases identical to TRBD2. The V segment lost 4 bases and the J segment 5 bases; nucleotides outside the gene matches: 5. Per germline, CDR1 SGHDN and CDR2 FVKESK. This CDR3 is 15 amino acids long. This CDR3 reads CASSPTSGNNNEQFF. The CDR3 bases are TGTGCCAGCAGCCCAACTAGCGGGAACAACAATGAGCAGTTCTTC.

The chain carries TRBV5-5 and TRBJ2-6; 8 bases are shared with TRBD1. Germline V lookup: CDR1 SGHKS, CDR2 YYEKEE (reference sequence). The ends lost 0 bases at V and 1 base at J; junction bases unmatched: 9. This CDR3 region has 19 residues. The CDR3 region is CASSLDMVRGHSGANVLTF. The CDR3 DNA reads TGTGCCAGCAGCTTGGATATGGTCAGGGGGCATTCTGGGGCCAACGTCCTGACTTTC.

This clone was detected once. The chain carries TRBV6-2 or TRBV6-3 and TRBJ2-5; the match to TRBD2 covers 7 bases. Trimming cost V 4 bases and J 4 bases; bases outside gene matches: 6. The length of the CDR3 is 14 residues. Germline assignment: CDR1 MNHEY and CDR2 SVGEGT. The CDR3 spells CASSSPSGRETQYF. The DNA for the CDR3 is TGTGCCAGCAGTTCCCCTAGCGGACGAGAGACCCAGTACTTC.

Written as DNA, the CDR3 is TGCGCCAGCAGCCTCCCGGGACAGGGGGATACGCAGTATTTT. Its protein is CASSLPGQGDTQYF. V and J are TRBV5-1 and TRBJ2-3; 10 positions match TRBD1. Per the germline V gene, CDR1 is SGHRS and CDR2 is YFSETQ. The ends lost 4 bases at V and 6 bases at J; junction bases unmatched: 5. The CDR3 spans 14 residues. The full variable domain, completed using reference TRBV5-1 and TRBJ2-3, is KAGVTQTPRYLIKTRGQQVTLSCSPISGHRSVSWYQQTPGQGLQFLFEYFSETQRNKGNFPGRFSGRQFSNSRSEMNVSTLELGDSALYLCASSLPGQGDTQYFGPGTRLTVL.

The chain has TRBV7-2 and TRBJ2-3; 12 nucleotides align to TRBD2. CDR1 is SGHTA and CDR2 is FQGNSA in the germline V gene. J was trimmed by 2 bases and V by 5 bases; bases with no gene match: 11. The CDR3 is 18 amino acids. The CDR3 region is CASSPRASGRAPTDTQYF. Written as DNA, the CDR3 is TGTGCCAGCAGCCCCCGGGCTAGCGGGAGGGCCCCCACAGATACGCAGTATTTT.

The V gene is TRBV7-9, the J gene TRBJ1-2; weak D call: TRBD1 (5 bases). The V and J ends lost 4 bases and 1 base respectively, with 13 bases between them. The CDR3 contains 15 residues. The germline gives CDR1 SEHNR, CDR2 FQNEAQ (reference sequence). CDR3 DNA: TGTGCCAGCAGCTCGAACGTACAGGTTAACTATGGCTACACCTTC. The encoded protein is CASSSNVQVNYGYTF.

The chain couples TRBV28 to TRBJ1-4; tentative D call: TRBD1 (6 bases). The CDR3 loop spans 14 amino acids. CDR1 and CDR2 from the germline V gene are MDHEN and SYDVKM. V was clipped by 8 bases and J by 8 bases, with 18 bases between them. CDR3 region: CASRERTGREKLFF. The CDR3 DNA reads TGTGCCAGCCGTGAACGAACAGGGAGAGAAAAACTGTTTTTT.

V usage is TRBV19 and J usage is TRBJ1-2; perhaps TRBD1 as D (6 bases). The CDR3 has 16 amino acids. V was shortened by 1 base and J by 4 bases, with 16 bases between the two germline ends. CDR1 and CDR2 (germline): LNHDA, SQIVND (reference sequence). DNA of the CDR3: TGTGCCAGTAGTATAGCAAGGACAGCCGCCGGCTATGGCTACACCTTC. This codes for CASSIARTAAGYGYTF.

The CDR3 bases are TGTGCCAGCAGCTCCGAGAGCGGTGGCCACTCCGGGGAGCTGTTTTTT. Translation: CASSSESGGHSGELFF. The rearrangement uses TRBV7-6 and TRBJ2-2; D perhaps matches TRBD2 (5 bases). Trimming removed 4 bases from V and 6 bases from J, with 18 bases in between. The CDR3 totals 16 residues. The V gene's germline CDR1 is SGHVS and CDR2 FNYEAQ.

The V gene is TRBV6-5, the J gene TRBJ1-1; D possibly corresponds to TRBD1 (5 bases). The CDR3 runs to 14 residues. Germline values: CDR1 MNHEY, CDR2 SVGAGI. V lost 4 bases and J lost 0, with 9 bases in between. The CDR3 DNA reads as TGTGCCAGCAGTTCTAACAGGATGAACACTGAAGCTTTCTTT. Its protein product is CASSSNRMNTEAFF.

The V gene is TRBV12-3 or TRBV12-4, the J gene TRBJ1-5, with D maybe TRBD1 (6 bases). This CDR3 has 12 amino acids. The ends were cut back, 4 bases at V and 10 bases at J, with 11 bases in the middle. CDR3 nucleotides: TGTGCCAGCAGTTCTAACAGGGAACCCCAGCATTTT. Translated: CASSSNREPQHF.

J is TRBJ1-2 and V is TRBV29-1, with 7 nucleotides matching TRBD1. The CDR3 totals 14 residues. V was clipped by 4 bases and J by 6 bases; unmatched bases: 11. CDR1 and CDR2 from the germline V gene are SQVTM and ANQGSEA. The CDR3 DNA sequence: TGCAGCGTTGCCGTATGGGGACAGAGCAATGGCTACACCTTC. This translates into CSVAVWGQSNGYTF. Variable domain in full (rest from reference TRBV29-1 and TRBJ1-2): SAVISQKPSRDICQRGTSLTIQCQVDSQVTMMFWYRQQPGQSLTLIATANQGSEATYESGFVIDKFPISRPNLTFSTLTVSNMSPEDSSIYLCSVAVWGQSNGYTFGSGTRLTVV.

The rearrangement joins TRBV7-2 to TRBJ2-7; D remains ambiguous. This CDR3 comprises 13 residues. The germline V gene has CDR1 SGHTA and CDR2 FQGNSA. Trimming removed 1 base from V and 3 bases from J, with 7 bases in between. The CDR3 is CASSLVVSYEQYV. CDR3 in DNA: TGTGCCAGCAGCTTAGTCGTCAGCTACGAGCAGTACGTC.

The chain links TRBV19 to TRBJ2-3; weak D call: TRBD1 (6 bases). Germline V gives CDR1 LNHDA, CDR2 SQIVND (reference sequence). V was shortened by 7 bases and J by 0 bases, with 11 bases between the two germline ends. The CDR3 sequence is 14 residues long. CDR3 sequence: CASTKGQSTDTQYF. As DNA, the CDR3 is TGTGCCAGTACCAAGGGACAAAGCACAGATACGCAGTATTTT.